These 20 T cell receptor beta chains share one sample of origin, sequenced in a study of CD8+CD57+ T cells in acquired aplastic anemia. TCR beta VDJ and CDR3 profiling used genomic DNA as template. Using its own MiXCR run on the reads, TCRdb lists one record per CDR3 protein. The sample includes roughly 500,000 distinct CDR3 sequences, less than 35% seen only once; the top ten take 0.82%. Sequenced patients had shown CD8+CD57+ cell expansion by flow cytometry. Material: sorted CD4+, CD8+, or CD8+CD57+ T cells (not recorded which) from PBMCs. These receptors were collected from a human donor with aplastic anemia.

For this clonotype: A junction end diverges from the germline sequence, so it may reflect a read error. The CDR3 loop reads CASSSGQGEQLQHF. CDR3 sequence (DNA): TGTGCCAGCAGCTCCGGACAGGGGGAACAGCTCCAGCATTTT. The V and J genes are TRBV7-6 and TRBJ1-5; 10 bases fit TRBD1. Per germline, CDR1 SGHVS and CDR2 FNYEAQ. The CDR3 runs to 14 residues.

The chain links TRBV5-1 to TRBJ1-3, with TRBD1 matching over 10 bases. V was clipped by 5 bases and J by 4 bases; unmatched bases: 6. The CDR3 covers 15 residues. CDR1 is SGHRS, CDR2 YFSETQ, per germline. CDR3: CASRAGQGSGNTIYF. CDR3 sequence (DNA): TGCGCCAGCAGAGCGGGACAGGGGTCCGGAAACACCATATATTTT.

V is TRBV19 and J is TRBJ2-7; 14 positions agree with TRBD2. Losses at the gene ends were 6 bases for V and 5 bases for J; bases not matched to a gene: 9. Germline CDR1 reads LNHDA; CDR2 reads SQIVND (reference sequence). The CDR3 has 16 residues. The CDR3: CASSRLAGGPGDEQYF. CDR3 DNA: TGTGCCAGTAGCCGACTAGCGGGAGGGCCAGGGGACGAGCAGTACTTC.

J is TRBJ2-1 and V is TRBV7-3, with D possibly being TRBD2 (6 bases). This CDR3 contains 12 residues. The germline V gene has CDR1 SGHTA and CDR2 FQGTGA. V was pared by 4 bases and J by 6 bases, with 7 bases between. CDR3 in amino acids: CASSSGANEQFF. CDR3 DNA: TGTGCCAGCAGCTCGGGAGCCAATGAGCAGTTCTTC.

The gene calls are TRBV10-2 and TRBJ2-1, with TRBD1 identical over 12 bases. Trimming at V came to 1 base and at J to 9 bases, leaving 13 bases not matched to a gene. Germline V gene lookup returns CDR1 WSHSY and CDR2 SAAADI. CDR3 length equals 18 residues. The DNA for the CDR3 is TGCGCCAGCAGTGAGTTACCTCCCGGGACAGGGGGCGCCATTGAGCAGTTCTTC. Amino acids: CASSELPPGTGGAIEQFF.

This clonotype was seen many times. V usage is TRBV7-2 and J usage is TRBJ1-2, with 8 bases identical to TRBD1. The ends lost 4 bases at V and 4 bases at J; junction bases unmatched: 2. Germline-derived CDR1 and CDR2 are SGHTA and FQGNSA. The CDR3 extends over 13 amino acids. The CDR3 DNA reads TGTGCCAGCAGCTCCGGACAGGGCTATGGCTACACCTTC. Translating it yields CASSSGQGYGYTF.

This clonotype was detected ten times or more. The CDR3 reads CSASGRPDSYEQYF. DNA for the CDR3: TGCAGTGCTAGCGGGAGGCCCGACTCCTACGAGCAGTACTTC. The rearrangement uses TRBV20-1 and TRBJ2-7, with 7 positions matching TRBD2. Trimming took 3 bases from V and 0 from J; bases not matched to a gene: 5. CDR3 size: 14 residues. The V gene's germline CDR1 is DFQATT and CDR2 SNEGSKA (reference sequence).

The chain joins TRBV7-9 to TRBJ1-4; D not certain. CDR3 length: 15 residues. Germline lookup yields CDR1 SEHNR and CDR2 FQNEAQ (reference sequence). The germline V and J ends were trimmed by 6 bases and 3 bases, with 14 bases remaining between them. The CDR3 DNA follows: TGTGCCAGCAGGCCAGCGAGCGTACCTAATGAAAAACTGTTTTTT. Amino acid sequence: CASRPASVPNEKLFF.

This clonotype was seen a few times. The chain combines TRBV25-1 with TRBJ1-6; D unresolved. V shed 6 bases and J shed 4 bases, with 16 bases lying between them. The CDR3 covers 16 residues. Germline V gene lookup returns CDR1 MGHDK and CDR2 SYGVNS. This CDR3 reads CASSSTGLSYNSPLHF. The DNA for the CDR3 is TGTGCCAGCAGCTCCACTGGGCTTAGTTATAATTCACCCCTCCACTTT.

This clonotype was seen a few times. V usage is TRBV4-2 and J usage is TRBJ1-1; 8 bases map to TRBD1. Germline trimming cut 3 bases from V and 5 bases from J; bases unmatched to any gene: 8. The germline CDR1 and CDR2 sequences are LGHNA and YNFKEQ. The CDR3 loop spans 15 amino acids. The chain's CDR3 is CASSQRQGLGTEAFF. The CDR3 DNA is TGTGCCAGCAGCCAGCGACAGGGGCTAGGTACTGAAGCTTTCTTT.

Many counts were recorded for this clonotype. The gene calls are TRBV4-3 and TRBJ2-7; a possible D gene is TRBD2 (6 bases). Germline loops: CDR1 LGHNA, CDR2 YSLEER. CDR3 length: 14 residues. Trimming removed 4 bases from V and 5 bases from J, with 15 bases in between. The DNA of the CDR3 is TGCGCCAGCAGCCGCGGGACCTTCCCCAACGAGCAGTACTTC. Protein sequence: CASSRGTFPNEQYF.

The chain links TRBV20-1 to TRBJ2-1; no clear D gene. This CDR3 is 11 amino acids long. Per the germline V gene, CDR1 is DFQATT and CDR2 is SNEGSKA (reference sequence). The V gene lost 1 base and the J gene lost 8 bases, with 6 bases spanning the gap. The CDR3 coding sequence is TGCAGTGCTAGAGGTTTCGATGAGCAGTTCTTC. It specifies CSARGFDEQFF.

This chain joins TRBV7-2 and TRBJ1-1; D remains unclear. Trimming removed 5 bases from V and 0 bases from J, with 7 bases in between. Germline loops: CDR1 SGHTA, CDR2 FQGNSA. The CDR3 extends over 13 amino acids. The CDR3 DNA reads TGTGCCAGCAGCAGACGGGTGAACACTGAAGCTTTCTTT. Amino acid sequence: CASSRRVNTEAFF.

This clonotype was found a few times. CDR3 region: CASSQGDTEAFF. For the CDR3, the DNA is TGTGCCAGCAGTCAGGGGGACACTGAAGCTTTCTTT. This chain links TRBV6-2 or TRBV6-3 with TRBJ1-1, with 7 bases that match TRBD1. The ends lost 5 bases at V and 3 bases at J; junction bases unmatched: 0. This CDR3 contains 12 residues. CDR1 is MNHEY, CDR2 SVGEGT, per germline.

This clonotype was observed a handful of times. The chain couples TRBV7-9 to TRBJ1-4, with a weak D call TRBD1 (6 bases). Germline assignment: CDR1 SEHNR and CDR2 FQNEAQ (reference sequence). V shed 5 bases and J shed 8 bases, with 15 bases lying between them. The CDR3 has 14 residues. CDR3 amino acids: CASSRTGSREKLFF. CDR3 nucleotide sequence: TGTGCCAGCAGCCGAACAGGGAGTAGAGAAAAACTGTTTTTT. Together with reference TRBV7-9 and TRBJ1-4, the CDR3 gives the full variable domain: DTGVSQNPRHKITKRGQNVTFRCDPISEHNRLYWYRQTLGQGPEFLTYFQNEAQLEKSRLLSDRFSAERPKGSFSTLEIQRTEQGDSAMYLCASSRTGSREKLFFGSGTQLSVL.

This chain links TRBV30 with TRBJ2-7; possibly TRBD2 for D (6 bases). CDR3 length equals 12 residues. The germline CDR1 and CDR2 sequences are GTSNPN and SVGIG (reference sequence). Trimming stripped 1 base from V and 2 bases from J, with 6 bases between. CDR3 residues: CAWSGLAYEQYF. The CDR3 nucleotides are TGTGCCTGGAGTGGACTAGCCTACGAGCAGTACTTC.

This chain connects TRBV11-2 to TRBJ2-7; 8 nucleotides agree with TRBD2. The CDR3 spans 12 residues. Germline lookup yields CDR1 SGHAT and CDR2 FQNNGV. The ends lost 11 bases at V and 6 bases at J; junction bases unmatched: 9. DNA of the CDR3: TGTGCCTGGACCCGGGGGGGCGCCGAGCAGTACTTC. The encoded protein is CAWTRGGAEQYF.

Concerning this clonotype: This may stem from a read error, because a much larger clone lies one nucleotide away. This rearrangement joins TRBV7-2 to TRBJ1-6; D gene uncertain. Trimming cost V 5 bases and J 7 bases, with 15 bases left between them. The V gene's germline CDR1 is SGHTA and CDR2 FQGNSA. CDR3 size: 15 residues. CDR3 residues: CASSPQGRVNSPLHF. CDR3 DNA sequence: TGTGCCAGCAGCCCCCAAGGACGGGTGAATTCACCCCTCCACTTT.

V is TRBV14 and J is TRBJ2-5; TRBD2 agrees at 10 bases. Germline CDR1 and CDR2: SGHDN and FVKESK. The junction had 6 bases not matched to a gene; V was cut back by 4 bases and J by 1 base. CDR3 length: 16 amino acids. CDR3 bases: TGTGCCAGCAGCCGAAATCCTAGCGGGAGCCAAGAGACCCAGTACTTC. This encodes CASSRNPSGSQETQYF.

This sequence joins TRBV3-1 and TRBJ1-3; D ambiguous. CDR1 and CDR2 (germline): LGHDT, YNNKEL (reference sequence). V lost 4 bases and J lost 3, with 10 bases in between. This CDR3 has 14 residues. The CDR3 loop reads CASSLDLGGNTIYF. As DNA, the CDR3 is TGTGCCAGCAGCCTTGATCTCGGTGGAAACACCATATATTTT.